One TCR beta chain is described in this entry. One base away lies a much larger clone, so this may be a sequencing read error. Each CDR3 protein gets one entry after TCRdb re-called the PCR reads with MiXCR. The data contain about 12,000 distinct CDR3 sequences, roughly a quarter of them seen just once; the ten biggest clones take up 9.1%. CDR1 and CDR2 (germline): SGHTA, FQGNSA. The trim removed 3 bases at V and 2 bases at J, leaving 5 bases unmatched. This CDR3 has 15 residues. The sample is drawn from a study of immune characterization of retroperitoneal liposarcoma. Sequenced material: tumor tissue. The TCR originated in a female donor with retroperitoneal liposarcoma. This rearrangement joins TRBV7-2 to TRBJ2-3, with 7 positions matching TRBD2. The CDR3 reads CASSFPGGNTDTQYF. For the CDR3, the DNA is TGTGCCAGCAGCTTCCCCGGGGGGAACACAGATACGCAGTATTTT.